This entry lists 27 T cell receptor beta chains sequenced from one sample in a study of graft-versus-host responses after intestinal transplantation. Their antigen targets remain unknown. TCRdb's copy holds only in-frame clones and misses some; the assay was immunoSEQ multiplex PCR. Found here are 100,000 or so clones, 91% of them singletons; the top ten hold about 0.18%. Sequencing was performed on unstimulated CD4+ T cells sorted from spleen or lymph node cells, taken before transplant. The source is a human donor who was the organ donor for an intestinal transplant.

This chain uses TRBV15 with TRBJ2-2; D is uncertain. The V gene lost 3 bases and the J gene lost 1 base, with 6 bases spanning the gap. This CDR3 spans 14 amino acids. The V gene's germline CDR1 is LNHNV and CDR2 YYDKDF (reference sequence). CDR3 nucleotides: TGTGCCACCAGCAGCATTTTGAACACCGGGGAGCTGTTTTTT. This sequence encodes CATSSILNTGELFF.

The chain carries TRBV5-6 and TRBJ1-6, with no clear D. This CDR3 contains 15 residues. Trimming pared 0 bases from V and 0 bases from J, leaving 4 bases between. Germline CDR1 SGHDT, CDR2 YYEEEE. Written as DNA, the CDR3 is TGTGCCAGCAGCTTGGGTAGCTCCTATAATTCACCCCTCCACTTT. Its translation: CASSLGSSYNSPLHF.

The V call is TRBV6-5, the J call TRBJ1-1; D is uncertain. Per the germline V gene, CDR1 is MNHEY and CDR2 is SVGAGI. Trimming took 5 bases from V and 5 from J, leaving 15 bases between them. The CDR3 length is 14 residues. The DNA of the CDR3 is TGTGCCAGCAGTAACCAGAACCGGAGGACTGAAGCTTTCTTT. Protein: CASSNQNRRTEAFF.

CDR3 in amino acids: CASQLRDRGRLGELFF. The DNA of the CDR3 is TGTGCCAGCCAACTCCGGGACAGGGGGCGCTTGGGGGAGCTGTTTTTT. The J gene is TRBJ2-2, the V gene TRBV28; 12 positions agree with TRBD1. CDR1 is MDHEN and CDR2 is SYDVKM in the germline V gene. V lost 8 bases and J lost 8; bases outside the gene matches: 12. The CDR3 runs to 16 residues.

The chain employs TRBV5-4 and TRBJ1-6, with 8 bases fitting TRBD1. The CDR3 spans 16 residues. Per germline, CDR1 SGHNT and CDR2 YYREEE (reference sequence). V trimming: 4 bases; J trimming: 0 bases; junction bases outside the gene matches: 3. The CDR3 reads CASSRDRGSYNSPLHF. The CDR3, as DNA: TGTGCCAGCAGCAGAGACAGGGGCTCCTATAATTCACCCCTCCACTTT.

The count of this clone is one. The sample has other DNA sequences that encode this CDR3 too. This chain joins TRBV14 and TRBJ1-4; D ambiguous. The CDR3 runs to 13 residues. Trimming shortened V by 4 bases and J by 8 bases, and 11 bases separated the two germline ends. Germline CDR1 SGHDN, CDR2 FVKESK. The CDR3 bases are TGTGCCAGCAGCCGGGGTTCGGGAGAAAAACTGTTTTTT. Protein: CASSRGSGEKLFF.

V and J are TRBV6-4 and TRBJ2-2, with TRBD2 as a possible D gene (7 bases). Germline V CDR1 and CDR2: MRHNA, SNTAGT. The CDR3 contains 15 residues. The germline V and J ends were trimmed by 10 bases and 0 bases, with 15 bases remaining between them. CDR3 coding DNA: TGTGCCACCAGACGGGGGGCCTCGAACACCGGGGAGCTGTTTTTT. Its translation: CATRRGASNTGELFF.

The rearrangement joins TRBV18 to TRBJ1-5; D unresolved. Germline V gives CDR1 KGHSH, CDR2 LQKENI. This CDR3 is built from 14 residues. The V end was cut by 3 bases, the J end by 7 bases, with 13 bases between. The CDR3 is CASSPERSSQPQHF. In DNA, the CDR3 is TGTGCCAGCTCACCTGAGAGGTCATCACAGCCCCAGCATTTT.

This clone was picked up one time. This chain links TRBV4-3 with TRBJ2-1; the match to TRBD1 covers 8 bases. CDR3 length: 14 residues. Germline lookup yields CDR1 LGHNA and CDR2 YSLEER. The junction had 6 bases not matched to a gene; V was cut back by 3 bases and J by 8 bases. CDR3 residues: CASSQEDRGYEQFF. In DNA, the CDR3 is TGCGCCAGCAGCCAGGAAGACAGGGGCTATGAGCAGTTCTTC.

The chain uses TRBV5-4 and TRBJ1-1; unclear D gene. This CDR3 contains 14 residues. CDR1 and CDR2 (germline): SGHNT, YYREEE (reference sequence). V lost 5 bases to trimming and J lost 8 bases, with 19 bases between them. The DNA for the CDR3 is TGTGCCAGCAGGGATGAGGATCTCCGCGGGGAAGCTTTCTTT. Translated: CASRDEDLRGEAFF.

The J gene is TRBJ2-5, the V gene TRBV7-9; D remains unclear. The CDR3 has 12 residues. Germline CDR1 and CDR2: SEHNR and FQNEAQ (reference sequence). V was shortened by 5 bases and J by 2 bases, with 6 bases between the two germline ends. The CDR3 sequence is CASSRTQETQYF. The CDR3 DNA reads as TGTGCCAGCAGCCGAACTCAAGAGACCCAGTACTTC.

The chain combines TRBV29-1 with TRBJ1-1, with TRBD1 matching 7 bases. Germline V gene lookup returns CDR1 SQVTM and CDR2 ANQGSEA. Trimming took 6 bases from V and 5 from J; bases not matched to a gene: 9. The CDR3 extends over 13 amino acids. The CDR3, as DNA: TGCAGCGTCGACGCGACAGGGAGGACTGAAGCTTTCTTT. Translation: CSVDATGRTEAFF.

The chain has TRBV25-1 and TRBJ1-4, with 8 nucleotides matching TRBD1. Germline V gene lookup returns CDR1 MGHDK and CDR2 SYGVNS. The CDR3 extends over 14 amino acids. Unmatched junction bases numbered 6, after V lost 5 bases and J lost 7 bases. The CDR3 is CASSRVTGAEKLFF. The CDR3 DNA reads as TGTGCCAGCAGTCGCGTGACAGGGGCTGAAAAACTGTTTTTT.

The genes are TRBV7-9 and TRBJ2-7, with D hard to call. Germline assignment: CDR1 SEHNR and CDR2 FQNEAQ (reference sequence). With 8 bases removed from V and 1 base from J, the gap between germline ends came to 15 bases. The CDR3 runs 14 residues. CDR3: CASRSTVRSYEQYF. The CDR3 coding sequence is TGTGCCAGCCGTTCTACAGTACGGTCCTACGAGCAGTACTTC.

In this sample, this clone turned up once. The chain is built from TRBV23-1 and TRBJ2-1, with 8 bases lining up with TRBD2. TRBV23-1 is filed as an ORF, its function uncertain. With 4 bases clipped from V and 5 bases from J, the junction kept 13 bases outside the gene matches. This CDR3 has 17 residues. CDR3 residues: CASSPWDVAGGDNEQFF. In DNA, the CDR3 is TGCGCCAGCAGTCCCTGGGACGTCGCCGGGGGGGACAATGAGCAGTTCTTC.

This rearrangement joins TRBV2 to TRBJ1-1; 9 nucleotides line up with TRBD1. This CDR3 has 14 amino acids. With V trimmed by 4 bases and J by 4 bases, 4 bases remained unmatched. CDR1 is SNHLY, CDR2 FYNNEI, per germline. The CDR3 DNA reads TGTGCCAGCAGTGTAACAGGGGGCGGCACTGAAGCTTTCTTT. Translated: CASSVTGGGTEAFF.

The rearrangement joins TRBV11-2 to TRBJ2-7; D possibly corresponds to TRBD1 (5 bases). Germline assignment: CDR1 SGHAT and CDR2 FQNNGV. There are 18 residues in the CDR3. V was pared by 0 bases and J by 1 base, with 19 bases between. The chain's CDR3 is CASSLDGGYQDRSYEQYF. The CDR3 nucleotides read TGTGCCAGCAGCTTAGACGGTGGGTACCAAGACAGATCCTACGAGCAGTACTTC.

In nucleotides, the CDR3 is TGCGCCAGCCGCTTCGTGGGGCAGGACACTGAAGCTTTCTTT. This codes for CASRFVGQDTEAFF. The chain uses TRBV4-1 and TRBJ1-1; a weak D match, TRBD1 (5 bases). The CDR3 is 14 residues long. The V end lost 8 bases, the J end lost 3 bases, and 16 bases lay between the germline ends. Germline CDR1 and CDR2: MGHRA and YSYEKL.

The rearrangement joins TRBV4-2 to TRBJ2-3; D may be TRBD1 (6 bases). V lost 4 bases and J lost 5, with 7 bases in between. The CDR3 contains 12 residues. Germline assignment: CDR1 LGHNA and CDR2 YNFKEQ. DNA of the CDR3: TGTGCCAGCAGCCGAGGGGGAGATACGCAGTATTTT. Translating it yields CASSRGGDTQYF.

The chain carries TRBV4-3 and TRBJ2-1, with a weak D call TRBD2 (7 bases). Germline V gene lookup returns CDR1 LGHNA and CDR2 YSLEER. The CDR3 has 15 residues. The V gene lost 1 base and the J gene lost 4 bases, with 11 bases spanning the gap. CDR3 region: CASSQAGGTYNEQFF. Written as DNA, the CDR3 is TGCGCCAGCAGCCAAGCCGGGGGGACATACAATGAGCAGTTCTTC.

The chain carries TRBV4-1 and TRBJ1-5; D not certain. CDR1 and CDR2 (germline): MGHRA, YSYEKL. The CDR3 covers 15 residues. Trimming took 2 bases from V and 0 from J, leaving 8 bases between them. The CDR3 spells CASSQTASSNQPQHF. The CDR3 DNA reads TGCGCCAGCAGCCAAACAGCCTCTAGCAATCAGCCCCAGCATTTT.

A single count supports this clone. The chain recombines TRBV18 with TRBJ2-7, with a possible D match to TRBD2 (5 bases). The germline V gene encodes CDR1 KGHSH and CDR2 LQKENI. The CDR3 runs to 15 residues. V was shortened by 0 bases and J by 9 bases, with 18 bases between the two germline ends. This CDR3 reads CASSPPLPGFAGQYF. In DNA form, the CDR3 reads TGTGCCAGCTCACCACCGTTACCGGGGTTCGCAGGGCAGTACTTC.

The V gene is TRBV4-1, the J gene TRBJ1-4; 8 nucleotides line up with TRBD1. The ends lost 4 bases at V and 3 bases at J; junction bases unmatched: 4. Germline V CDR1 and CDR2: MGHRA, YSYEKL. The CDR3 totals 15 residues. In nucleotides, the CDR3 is TGCGCCAGCAGCCTCGACAGGGGAGCTAATGAAAAACTGTTTTTT. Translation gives CASSLDRGANEKLFF.

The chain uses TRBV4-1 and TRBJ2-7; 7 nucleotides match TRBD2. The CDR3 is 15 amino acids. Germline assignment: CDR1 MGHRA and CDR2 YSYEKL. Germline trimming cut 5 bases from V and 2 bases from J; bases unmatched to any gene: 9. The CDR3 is CASSTFFLAAYEQYF. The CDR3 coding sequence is TGCGCCAGCAGCACTTTTTTCCTAGCGGCCTACGAGCAGTACTTC.

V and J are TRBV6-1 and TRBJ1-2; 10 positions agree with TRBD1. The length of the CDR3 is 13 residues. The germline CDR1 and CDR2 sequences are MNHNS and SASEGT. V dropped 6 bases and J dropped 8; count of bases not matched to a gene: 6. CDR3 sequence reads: CASRAGDRGGYTF. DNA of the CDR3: TGTGCCAGCAGGGCCGGGGACAGGGGCGGCTACACCTTC.

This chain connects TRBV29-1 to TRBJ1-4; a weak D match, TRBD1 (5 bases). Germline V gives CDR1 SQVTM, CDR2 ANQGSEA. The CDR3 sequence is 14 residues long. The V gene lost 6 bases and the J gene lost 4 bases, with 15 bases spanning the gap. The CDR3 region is CSVSDGRGNEKLFF. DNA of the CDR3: TGCAGCGTCTCCGACGGGAGGGGTAATGAAAAACTGTTTTTT.

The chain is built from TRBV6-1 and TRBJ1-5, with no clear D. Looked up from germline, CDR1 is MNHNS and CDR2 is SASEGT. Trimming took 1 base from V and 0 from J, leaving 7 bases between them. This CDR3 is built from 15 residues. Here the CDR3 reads CASSEGSASNQPQHF. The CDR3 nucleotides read TGTGCCAGCAGTGAAGGCAGCGCTAGCAATCAGCCCCAGCATTTT.